Described below is a single T cell receptor beta chain sequence and its context. It lacks a known antigen. Within one base of it there is no much larger clone, and no base qualities were kept. This sample is drawn from a study of cytomegalovirus exposure and HLA in healthy donors (dated by TCRdb to about 2017). Background for the entire study: An earlier analysis of around 600 of the donors reported about 250 Gb of sequence data and roughly 100 million unique TCR beta sequences from 150 million to 200 million T cells. About 300 gigabases of sequencing data and around 80 million unique TCR sequences made up an early release that covered roughly 670 HLA-typed donors. Of the approximately 400 genotyped donors, more than 75% were placed in the genetic ancestry cluster associated with self-reported Caucasian donors. The aim of the study was to test whether cataloging public T cell receptors could identify signatures of past pathogen exposure. The study used immunosequencing to profile the T cell repertoires of 666 subjects and linked those repertoires to cytomegalovirus serostatus. In addition to the first cohort of roughly 700 subjects, a separate validation cohort of approximately 130 different subjects was used. High-throughput TCR immunosequencing, statistical association of individual TCRs with disease status, and machine learning were combined to predict cytomegalovirus infection status. To study patterns of TCR occurrence, a later analysis re-analyzed previously published TCR beta repertoires from around 670 donors and added high-resolution HLA genotyping. Rather than using new phenotypic data, the later analysis identified candidate immune exposures from TCR beta sequences and from how often those sequences occurred across donors. An earlier analysis of 587 of the donors used high-throughput TCR beta sequencing to judge whether each TCR beta V gene segment behaved as functional or pseudogenic. Donor age, sex, ethnicity and CMV serostatus were collected together with the repertoire data. A later genetic analysis took genome-wide SNP genotypes for about three fifths of the 666 donors and used that subset as a discovery cohort. All discovery cohort repertoires had been generated using a single sequencing platform. HLA typing included class I and class II loci at four-digit resolution. Typing coverage differed by locus: A, B, C, DRB1 and DQB1 were typed in about 629-640 donors, DQA1 in about 550, DPA1 in 600 to 610, and DPB1 in 472. About five DR-DQ haplotypes were handled as single units for association and clustering, since linkage in the cohort was strong. Among about 390 genotyped donors of the cohort, an average of roughly 240,000 unique TCR beta nucleotide sequences were sequenced per donor, about a sixth of them non-productive. Paper-wide results and their limitations: In the study, approximately 160 TCR beta chains were listed as associated with cytomegalovirus. A later analysis associated about 18,000 TCR beta sequences with specific HLA alleles at a false discovery rate of 0.05. Immune exposure information for the cohort was limited to CMV serostatus. In a later analysis, most CMV-associated TCR beta chains were found to appear HLA-restricted, with HLA associations seemingly driven largely by CMV exposure. Because counts were too low, seventeen rarely observed V segments, including chromosome 9 orphons, were excluded from the earlier analysis of several hundred of the donors. Because some donors lacked HLA typing at each locus, the association tests relied only on the typed subset. In a later analysis, HLA-associated TCR beta chains were found to be more clonally expanded and to have lower generation probabilities than equally common non-associated chains. According to a later analysis, parvovirus B19, influenza, CMV and Epstein-Barr virus appeared linked to several top co-occurrence clusters. The classifier was reported to diagnose cytomegalovirus status with high specificity and sensitivity in both the original and validation cohorts. V-gene and J-gene trimming of TCR beta chains was associated with a missense DCLRE1C variant in a later genetic analysis, and the association was replicated in an independent cohort. Three of the identified cytomegalovirus-associated TCR beta chains were confirmed in vitro to be specific for cytomegalovirus antigens. In a later analysis, TCR association rates were found to vary across HLA loci, with the most associated TCRs seen for DRB1 alleles and the fewest for HLA-C alleles. Most TCR sequences were observed very rarely across donors, whereas some public TCRs were present in many individuals. In a later genetic analysis, fewer N-insertions in productive TCRs were reported among donors in an Asian-associated ancestry cluster than the approximately 710-donor mean. A cluster of highly shared sequence variants was judged likely to represent a technical artifact of the sequencing pipeline. Correlated functional status among segregating V segments might reflect linkage disequilibrium, but an unknown experimental factor could not be ruled out. The authors suggested that the approach could potentially be extended to other disease states and immunological phenotypes. Strong co-occurrence of HLA alleles, especially DR and DQ, made assigning TCR associations to individual alleles difficult. In this cohort, only TCR beta chains were sequenced, and detectable features were limited by the absence of alpha or paired-chain data. A further reported finding was that TCR beta sequences accurately predicted the HLA-A and HLA-B alleles for most subjects in the first cohort. An earlier analysis of some 590 of the donors showed that most TCR beta V segments appeared in productive rearrangements either about 87% or about 30% of the time, which broadly matched IMGT annotations. Presence/absence analyses assumed roughly uniform sequencing depth across donors, an assumption that may not hold.

The cohort consisted of 600 to 750 healthy bone marrow donors. Cohort members were all nominally healthy when sampled, although unrecorded immune exposures were likely present. The donor was CMV seropositive and belonged to the group of 250 to 300 seropositive cohort members. A peripheral blood sample was provided by each donor, and peripheral blood mononuclear cells were used for TCR beta sequencing. Genomic DNA was extracted from the blood cell samples with the Qiagen DNeasy Blood Extraction Kit. Receptor libraries were prepared by the immunoSEQ multiplex PCR assay. A mixture of 60 forward primers for TCR Vbeta segments and 13 reverse primers for TCR Jbeta segments was used in the multiplex PCR. The CDR3 region of rearranged TCR beta genes was amplified from genomic DNA by a multiplex PCR assay. The Illumina HiSeq System was used to sequence the amplified TCR beta libraries as 87-base-pair reads. The source study handled its data this way. In a later analysis, some 80 million unique TCR beta chains were counted across the approximately 670 repertoires, and approximately 11 million of these chains were shared by at least two donors. A nearest-neighbor algorithm error-corrected the raw reads and collapsed the reads into unique sequences, merging closely related sequences to remove PCR and sequencing errors. Alignment of CDR3 sequences to IMGT reference sequences was used to assign V, D and J gene segments. For a sequence to be retained, a match of at least six nucleotides was required to both a V gene segment and a J gene segment. A rearrangement counted as productive if the CDR3 had no stop codons and remained in frame with V and J, and every other rearrangement counted as non-productive. Following IMGT convention, CDR3 was defined as the stretch from the second conserved V-encoded cysteine to the conserved J-encoded phenylalanine. The earlier analysis of about 560 of the donors excluded any sequence lacking an unambiguous match to a single V gene segment. In an earlier analysis of around 590 of the donors, a V segment was called functional when productive rearrangements were above 56.7%, and segregating when the standard deviation between donors exceeded 5%. A statistical classification framework was built for diagnosing cytomegalovirus status from the catalog of TCR beta chain sequences. V and J gene assignment, in a later analysis, came from comparing TCR nucleotide sequences with IMGT/GENE-DB human TR gene sequences. A later analysis assigned CDR3 sequences and most-parsimonious VDJ recombination scenarios with the TCRdist pipeline. A later analysis defined each TCR beta chain by its CDR3 amino acid sequence plus V-gene family, and excluded reads lacking a unique V-gene family. As a way to deal with suspected cross-contamination and a sequencing artifact, a later analysis dropped 450 to 600 nucleotide sequences that were highly shared and had low generation probability. In a later analysis, a clonal expansion index was calculated for each public chain from normalized within-repertoire ranks of inferred template counts. In a later analysis, generation probabilities were computed with a VDJ recombination model fitted to out-of-frame rearrangements, and the resulting probabilities were checked against IGoR. Hypergeometric tests were used in a later analysis to score TCR-TCR, TCR-HLA and TCR-CMV co-occurrence, with a repertoire-size bias correction applied to the TCR pairs. To estimate false discovery rates, a later analysis permuted the HLA or CMV assignments 20 times. In a later analysis, co-occurring TCRs were grouped using DBSCAN, with TCRdist sequence similarity added in when clustering inside HLA-allele-positive subsets. For co-occurrence clustering, repertoires with fewer than 30,000 or more than 120,000 public chains were excluded, along with about five repertoires with anomalous nucleotide sharing. This immuneACCESS table, as held by TCRdb, lists in-frame sequences with V and J called but not all clones. Of the missing ones, under half trace to an unresolved V gene in checked studies; the others have no known cause. V, J and clone size are taken as reported in that table, and D and trimming were inferred from the DNA itself. The sample table shows some 200,000 clones, and under 70% are seen once. The ten most abundant clones make up 2.6% of the sample.

The sequence was obtained from a man aged 35-49 years in good health and CMV-seropositive. The source material was PBMCs.

The DNA sequence is given as TGTGCCAGCAGTCCCCGAATAGGGTTACTAGCTAACTATGGCTACACCTTC. This sequence encodes CASSPRIGLLANYGYTF. The chain joins TRBV27 to TRBJ1-2; the D gene is unclear. CDR1 and CDR2 are drawn from the germline V gene (reference sequence): MNHEY, SMNVEV. V lost 5 bases and J lost 0 bases; the stretch between them is 19 bases long. From the cysteine through the phenylalanine, the CDR3 covers 17 amino acids. Just the 51-base CDR3 DNA is kept, in frame starting at base 1.